This entry features one T cell receptor (beta chain) sequence. The data were taken from a study of blood T cell repertoires in COVID-19. Study in general: There were acute and convalescent COVID-19 samples, and they came from the United States, Italy and Spain. T cells, B-cell-depleted T cells, or PBMCs provided the cDNA or gDNA that served as material.

As processed by the authors: Amplifying reference gene primers gave estimates of nucleated cell counts. Method: immunoSEQ multiplex PCR; TCRdb's copy keeps in-frame clones and lacks some. V and J calls and clone size are given by that table; D and trimming were obtained from the DNA. This sample carries about 78,000 clones, approximately 86% of them seen once, and the ten largest clones take roughly 4.5%. The CDR3 has 14 residues. The germline CDR1 and CDR2 sequences are MNHNS and SASEGT. The V and J ends lost 1 base and 2 bases respectively, with 7 bases between them. This chain uses TRBV6-1 with TRBJ2-3; D is uncertain. Sequencing used peripheral blood. The TCR was taken from a man between 45 and 60 years old with active or convalescent COVID-19. Here the CDR3 DNA reads TGTGCCAGCAGTGAAGGGCTCCACACAGATACGCAGTATTTT. Its protein is CASSEGLHTDTQYF.